These 19 T cell receptor beta chains share one sample of origin, sequenced in a study of prognosis after radiotherapy for stage I lung cancer. By two-round multiplex PCR, the TCR beta CDR3 was amplified from genomic DNA. Initially, in first-round PCR, primers specific to each TRBV and TRBJ gene were used. MiXCR was run by TCRdb on the multiplex PCR reads, yielding one entry per CDR3 protein. The table lists tens of thousands of distinct CDR3 sequences, less than 35% of them singletons. Sequenced here: PBMCs, sampled before or after stereotactic body radiation therapy (not recorded which). All receptors derive from a donor over 45 with non-small cell lung cancer.

In regard to this clonotype: A far larger clone is off by one base, so a read error is likely. The chain couples TRBV6-5 to TRBJ2-3, with 10 positions matching TRBD2. CDR1 MNHEY and CDR2 SVGAGI come from the germline V gene. The CDR3 runs to 19 residues. Here the CDR3 reads CARSPTAGLADTSTDTQYF. CDR3 coding DNA: TGTGCCCGCAGTCCTACGGCTGGACTAGCGGATACTAGCACAGATACGCAGTATTTT.

Many counts were recorded for this clonotype. The chain joins TRBV7-3 to TRBJ2-7; 7 bases align to TRBD1. The germline gives CDR1 SGHTA, CDR2 FQGTGA. The length of the CDR3 is 15 residues. V gave up 4 bases and J gave up 3 bases; unmatched junction bases: 9. CDR3 bases: TGTGCCAGCAGCTCAACAGGGGACCCCGTCTACGAGCAGTACTTC. Protein sequence: CASSSTGDPVYEQYF.

Ten or more counts support this clonotype. The chain combines TRBV6-1 with TRBJ2-4; possible D gene TRBD2, 6 bases. Germline CDR1 is MNHNS and CDR2 is SASEGT. The V end lost 6 bases, the J end lost 2 bases, and 8 bases lay between the germline ends. The CDR3 sequence is 13 residues long. CDR3 in DNA: TGTGCCAGCAGAGCGGGTCCCAAAAACATTCAGTACTTC. Translated: CASRAGPKNIQYF.

This clonotype was seen ten or more times. This chain links TRBV7-9 with TRBJ1-4; D ambiguous. This CDR3 region has 13 residues. CDR1 is SEHNR, CDR2 FQNEAQ, per germline (reference sequence). V lost 1 base, J lost 6 bases, and 6 bases lay in between. CDR3 DNA: TGTGCCAGCAGCTTAGGAATGTATGAAAAACTGTTTTTT. Translating gives CASSLGMYEKLFF.

This clonotype was counted ten times or more. The chain recombines TRBV6-2 or TRBV6-3 with TRBJ2-2, with D hard to call. The CDR3 covers 13 residues. The V end was cut by 6 bases, the J end by 5 bases, with 10 bases between. The V gene's germline CDR1 is MNHEY and CDR2 SVGEGT. Here the CDR3 DNA reads TGTGCCAGCAGCGCCCCTGGGACCGGGGAGCTGTTTTTT. This encodes CASSAPGTGELFF.

This clonotype was recorded at least ten times. The V call is TRBV5-4, the J call TRBJ2-2, with 7 bases identical to TRBD1. The ends lost 2 bases at V and 6 bases at J; junction bases unmatched: 7. Germline V CDR1 and CDR2: SGHNT, YYREEE (reference sequence). This CDR3 is 15 amino acids long. DNA for the CDR3: TGTGCCAGCAGCTTACCCGCCCAGGGGGCCGGGGAGCTGTTTTTT. Protein product: CASSLPAQGAGELFF.

Ten or more counts support this clonotype. In nucleotides, the CDR3 is TGTGCCAGCAGCTCGGGGGGGGCTAGCTCCTACAATGAGCAGTTCTTC. The encoded protein is CASSSGGASSYNEQFF. V gene TRBV5-4 combines with J gene TRBJ2-1; TRBD2 agrees at 8 bases. In germline, CDR1 is SGHNT, CDR2 YYREEE (reference sequence). There are 16 residues in the CDR3. J was trimmed by 0 bases and V by 3 bases; bases with no gene match: 5. The full variable domain, in which reference TRBV5-4 and TRBJ2-1 provide the parts outside the CDR3, is ETGVTQSPTHLIKTRGQQVTLRCSSQSGHNTVSWYQQALGQGPQFIFQYYREEENGRGNFPPRFSGLQFPNYSSELNVNALELDDSALYLCASSSGGASSYNEQFFGPGTRLTVL.

In the case of this clonotype: One base away lies a much larger clone, so this may be a sequencing read error. The V and J genes are TRBV12-5 and TRBJ2-5; 8 bases are a match to TRBD2. The CDR3 contains 14 residues. Germline CDR1 LGHNT, CDR2 FRNRAP. The CDR3 loop is CASGGPTAGETQHF. DNA for the CDR3: TGTGCTAGTGGCGGCCCGACAGCGGGAGAGACCCAGCACTTC.

This clonotype was counted ten times or more. A junction end diverges from the germline sequence, so it may reflect a read error. The V gene is TRBV5-1, the J gene TRBJ2-2, with unresolved D. Germline V gene sequence: CDR1 SGHRS, CDR2 YFSETQ. The CDR3 has 13 amino acids. The CDR3 here is CASSLGNTGELFF. CDR3 coding DNA: TGTGCCAGCAGCTTAGGCAACACCGGGGAGCTGTTTTTT.

The CDR3: CASSQGSNQPQHF. Written as DNA, the CDR3 is TGCGCCAGCAGTCAGGGTAGCAATCAGCCCCAGCATTTT. The chain links TRBV5-1 to TRBJ1-5; D is possibly TRBD1 (5 bases). The CDR3 is 13 amino acids. Trimming took 5 bases from V and 0 from J, leaving 6 bases between them. The germline CDR1 and CDR2 sequences are SGHRS and YFSETQ.

A word on this clonotype: Since a much larger clone is just one base distant, this may be a read error. The chain couples TRBV6-2 or TRBV6-3 to TRBJ1-1; TRBD1 is a possible D gene (6 bases). Germline V CDR1 and CDR2: MNHEY, SVGEGT. The CDR3 spans 13 residues. The CDR3 protein is CASRGHEDTEDFF. CDR3 sequence (DNA): TGTGCCAGCAGGGGACACGAGGACACTGAAGATTTCTTT.

There are many counts of this clonotype. The V gene is TRBV5-5, the J gene TRBJ2-7; 8 nucleotides align to TRBD1. The CDR3 sequence is 16 residues long. The V segment lost 3 bases and the J segment 6 bases; nucleotides outside the gene matches: 14. CDR1 is SGHKS and CDR2 is YYEKEE in the germline V gene (reference sequence). The CDR3: CASSSSSQTGDSEQYF. CDR3 DNA: TGTGCCAGCAGCTCCAGCAGTCAGACAGGGGACTCCGAGCAGTACTTC.

This clonotype is medium-sized (0.01 to 0.1%) by share. The chain combines TRBV6-1 with TRBJ1-6; D remains unclear. The V and J ends lost 7 bases and 7 bases respectively, with 8 bases between them. Germline-derived CDR1 and CDR2 are MNHNS and SASEGT. CDR3 size: 12 residues. The CDR3, as DNA: TGTGCCAGCACCACGGGGAATTCACCCCTCCACTTT. Encoded protein: CASTTGNSPLHF.

This clonotype has at least ten counts. The V call is TRBV14, the J call TRBJ2-5; 7 positions match TRBD1. Looked up from germline, CDR1 is SGHDN and CDR2 is FVKESK. V dropped 4 bases and J dropped 4; count of bases not matched to a gene: 6. The CDR3 spans 14 residues. This CDR3 is CASSRRGLGETQYF. The CDR3 DNA reads as TGTGCCAGCAGCCGAAGGGGGCTTGGAGAGACCCAGTACTTC.

This clonotype was observed at least ten times. A read error may produce the germline difference seen at one junction end. The chain employs TRBV14 and TRBJ1-5, with a weak D call TRBD1 (6 bases). The CDR3 loop spans 13 amino acids. CDR1 is SGHDN and CDR2 is FVKESK in the germline V gene. Written as DNA, the CDR3 is TGTGCCAGCAGCCAAGTAGGGGGGGCGCGTCTCTATTTT. Encoded protein: CASSQVGGARLYF.

This clonotype was observed many times. This chain's CDR3 is CATASGRGETQYF. CDR3 nucleotide sequence: TGTGCCACCGCTAGCGGGAGAGGGGAGACCCAGTACTTC. The chain uses TRBV6-1 and TRBJ2-5; 10 nucleotides agree with TRBD2. CDR3 length: 13 amino acids. After removal of 10 bases from V and 5 bases from J, the junction contained 7 bases not matched to a gene. Germline CDR1 is MNHNS and CDR2 is SASEGT.

In this sample, this clonotype turned up many times. V gene TRBV30 combines with J gene TRBJ2-1, with 11 bases lining up with TRBD2. V shed 2 bases, J shed 4 bases, and the junction held 4 bases outside the gene matches. Germline CDR1 and CDR2: GTSNPN and SVGIG (reference sequence). CDR3 length: 15 amino acids. The CDR3 spells CAWSLGTSGYNEQFF. CDR3 nucleotides: TGTGCCTGGAGTCTGGGGACTAGCGGTTACAATGAGCAGTTCTTC.

This clonotype showed up just a few times. This rearrangement joins TRBV6-1 to TRBJ2-7; 8 bases agree with TRBD2. Germline CDR1 MNHNS, CDR2 SASEGT. This CDR3 is 14 amino acids long. With 10 bases clipped from V and 5 bases from J, the junction kept 13 bases outside the gene matches. CDR3 protein: CAKNYREGANEQYF. For the CDR3, the DNA is TGTGCCAAAAATTATCGGGAGGGTGCCAACGAGCAGTACTTC.

Ten or more counts support this clonotype. The chain uses TRBV18 and TRBJ2-4; 7 nucleotides match TRBD1. The germline CDR1 and CDR2 sequences are KGHSH and LQKENI. CDR3 length: 15 amino acids. With 3 bases clipped from V and 0 bases from J, the junction kept 2 bases outside the gene matches. DNA for the CDR3: TGTGCCAGCTCACCCCAGGGGGAAGCCAAAAACATTCAGTACTTC. This encodes CASSPQGEAKNIQYF. The whole variable domain, filled in from reference TRBV18 and TRBJ2-4, reads NAGVMQNPRHLVRRRGQEARLRCSPMKGHSHVYWYRQLPEEGLKFMVYLQKENIIDESGMPKERFSAEFPKEGPSILRIQQVVRGDSAAYFCASSPQGEAKNIQYFGAGTRLSVL.